There are a few counts of the clone carrying this TCR beta chain. The antigen remains unidentified. This CDR3 has 16 residues. CDR1 SQVTM and CDR2 ANQGSEA come from the germline V gene. The J segment lost 5 bases and the V segment lost 5 bases, leaving 11 bases of the junction unmatched. This sample was taken from a study of T-cell memory formation after mild COVID-19. In the study overall: The study found TCR clusters largely donor specific. General study results and limits: Clones that shrank (day 15 to 85) were balanced CD4/CD8, whereas later expanders leaned CD4+. A subset of responding clones appeared in pre-infection memory, suggesting cross-reactive memory joined. Mostly located in CM and EM were contracting CD4+ clones, with contracting CD8+ clones located in EMRA.

In TCRdb, the 5' RACE reads were re-called with MiXCR into one record per CDR3 protein. Of roughly 250,000 distinct CDR3 sequences listed, about a sixth are singletons. This chain joins TRBV29-1 and TRBJ2-3; 12 bases match TRBD1. Specimen: PBMCs or a T cell subset sorted from them (not recorded which). This TCR derives from a man younger than 35 who had mild COVID-19 (a few samples of this study predate the infection). Cell type and time point are not known. The CDR3 is CSVIKSGTGGVDTQYF. The CDR3 region has the DNA TGCAGCGTTATAAAGTCCGGGACAGGGGGCGTAGATACGCAGTATTTT.